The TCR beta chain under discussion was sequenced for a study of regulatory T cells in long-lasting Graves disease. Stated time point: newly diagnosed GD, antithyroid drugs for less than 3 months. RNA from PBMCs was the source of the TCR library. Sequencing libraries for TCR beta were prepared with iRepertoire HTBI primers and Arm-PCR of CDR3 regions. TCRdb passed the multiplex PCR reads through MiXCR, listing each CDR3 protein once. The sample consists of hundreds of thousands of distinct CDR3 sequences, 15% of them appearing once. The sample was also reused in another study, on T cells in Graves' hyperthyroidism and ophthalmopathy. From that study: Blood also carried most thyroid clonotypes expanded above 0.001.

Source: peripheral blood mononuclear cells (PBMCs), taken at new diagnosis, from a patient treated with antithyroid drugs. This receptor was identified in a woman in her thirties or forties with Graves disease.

CDR3 amino acids: CASSSKGLAIRNEQFF. The CDR3 region has the DNA TGCGCCAGCAGCTCGAAGGGACTAGCGATCAGGAATGAGCAGTTCTTC. The genes are TRBV5-1 and TRBJ2-1, with TRBD2 matching 10 bases. Germline CDR1 SGHRS, CDR2 YFSETQ. The CDR3 has 16 residues. The trim removed 3 bases at V and 7 bases at J, leaving 10 bases unmatched.